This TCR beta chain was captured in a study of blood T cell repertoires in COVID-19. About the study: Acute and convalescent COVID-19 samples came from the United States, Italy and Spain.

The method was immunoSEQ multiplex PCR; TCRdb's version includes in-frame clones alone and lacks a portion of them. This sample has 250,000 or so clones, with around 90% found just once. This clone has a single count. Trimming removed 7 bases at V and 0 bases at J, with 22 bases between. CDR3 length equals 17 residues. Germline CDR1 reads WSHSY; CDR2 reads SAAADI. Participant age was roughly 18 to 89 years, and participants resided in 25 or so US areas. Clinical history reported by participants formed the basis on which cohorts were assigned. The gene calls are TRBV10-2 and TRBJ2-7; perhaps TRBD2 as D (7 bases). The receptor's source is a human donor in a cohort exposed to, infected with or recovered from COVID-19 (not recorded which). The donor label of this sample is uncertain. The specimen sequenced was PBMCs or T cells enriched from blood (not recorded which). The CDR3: CASIPDYSGGFSYEQYF. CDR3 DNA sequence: TGCGCCAGCATTCCTGATTATTCGGGGGGCTTCTCCTACGAGCAGTACTTC.